These T cell receptor beta chains were read from a single sample in a study of OX40 agonist ivuxolimab in advanced cancers. Here immunoSEQ multiplex PCR was the method, and the copy in TCRdb shows in-frame clones only, minus some. The table shows tens of thousands of clones, with approximately 84% occurring only once. The sample here was CD4+ or CD8+ T cells sorted from blood, taken in a trial of the OX40 agonist ivuxolimab. The receptor source for this set is an adult with an advanced solid tumor such as melanoma, head and neck, liver or kidney cancer. Both conserved end residues are part of each CDR3. A D gene is named only where the DNA matches it firmly. Size tells how often a clone was seen (once, few, many) or the class of an expanded clone, and some rows leave it out.

clone_size: -; v_call: TRBV5-4; j_call: TRBJ1-2; d_call: -; cdr3_nt: TGTGCCAGCAGCTTGGAGGGACCCTATGGCTACACCTTC; cdr3_aa: CASSLEGPYGYTF
clone_size: -; v_call: TRBV11-3; j_call: TRBJ2-1; d_call: -; cdr3_nt: TGTGCCAGCAGCCCGGGGCTCAATGAGCAGTTCTTC; cdr3_aa: CASSPGLNEQFF
clone_size: -; v_call: TRBV7-9; j_call: TRBJ2-1; d_call: TRBD2; cdr3_nt: TGTGCCAGCAGCTCCACCGGGACTAAGAATGAGCAGTTCTTC; cdr3_aa: CASSSTGTKNEQFF
clone_size: -; v_call: TRBV21-1; j_call: TRBJ2-3; d_call: -; cdr3_nt: TGTGCCAGCAGCCCTCCGAGGAGAGCTCCCACAGATACGCAGTATTTT; cdr3_aa: CASSPPRRAPTDTQYF
clone_size: -; v_call: TRBV2; j_call: TRBJ1-5; d_call: -; cdr3_nt: TGTGCCAGCGGATTTTTAGGGGGTCAGCCCCAGCATTTT; cdr3_aa: CASGFLGGQPQHF
clone_size: -; v_call: TRBV7-2; j_call: TRBJ2-1; d_call: -; cdr3_nt: TGTGCCAGCAGCTTAGCGAGGGATGAGCAGTTCTTC; cdr3_aa: CASSLARDEQFF
clone_size: -; v_call: TRBV9; j_call: TRBJ1-2; d_call: -; cdr3_nt: TGTGCCAGCAGCGTAGTTGACGGGCAACGAGGCTACACCTTC; cdr3_aa: CASSVVDGQRGYTF
clone_size: -; v_call: TRBV5-6; j_call: TRBJ1-2; d_call: -; cdr3_nt: TGTGCCAGCAGCTTGGCCCTGTCAGACGGCTACACCTTC; cdr3_aa: CASSLALSDGYTF
clone_size: -; v_call: TRBV10-1; j_call: TRBJ1-1; d_call: -; cdr3_nt: TGCGCCAGCAGTGAGTGGGGGGGGGCGCGGACTGAAGCTTTCTTT; cdr3_aa: CASSEWGGARTEAFF
clone_size: -; v_call: TRBV10-3; j_call: TRBJ2-2; d_call: TRBD2; cdr3_nt: TGTGCCATGCGAGAGACCACTAGCGGGAGGTCGGGCACCGGGGAGCTGTTTTTT; cdr3_aa: CAMRETTSGRSGTGELFF
clone_size: few; v_call: TRBV10-3; j_call: TRBJ1-6; d_call: -; cdr3_nt: TGTGCCATCAGTGACCCGGGGATAGTAAATAATTCACCCCTCCACTTT; cdr3_aa: CAISDPGIVNNSPLHF
clone_size: few; v_call: TRBV19; j_call: TRBJ2-3; d_call: TRBD1; cdr3_nt: TGTGCCAGTACCACGGGACAGGGAACAGATACGCAGTATTTT; cdr3_aa: CASTTGQGTDTQYF
clone_size: few; v_call: TRBV27; j_call: TRBJ1-1; d_call: TRBD1; cdr3_nt: TGTGCCAGCAGCCCCCGGGGACAGGGAGGATTCACTGAAGCTTTCTTT; cdr3_aa: CASSPRGQGGFTEAFF
clone_size: -; v_call: TRBV5-6; j_call: TRBJ1-2; d_call: -; cdr3_nt: TGTGCCAGCAGCTGGACTACACAGGTATTCAGCTATGGCTACACCTTC; cdr3_aa: CASSWTTQVFSYGYTF
clone_size: -; v_call: TRBV4-3; j_call: TRBJ2-6; d_call: -; cdr3_nt: TGCGCCAGCAGCCAAGATCGGTCCCGCTCTGGGGCCAACGTCCTGACTTTC; cdr3_aa: CASSQDRSRSGANVLTF
clone_size: -; v_call: TRBV25-1; j_call: TRBJ2-2; d_call: TRBD1; cdr3_nt: TGTGCCAGCAGTTTCGCAGGGGGTACCGGGGAGCTGTTTTTT; cdr3_aa: CASSFAGGTGELFF
clone_size: -; v_call: TRBV7-7; j_call: TRBJ2-7; d_call: -; cdr3_nt: TGTGCCAGCAGCCCAGGCCGGCCCGAGCAGTACTTC; cdr3_aa: CASSPGRPEQYF
clone_size: -; v_call: TRBV19; j_call: TRBJ1-5; d_call: -; cdr3_nt: TGTGCCAGTAACCTCCCGGGCAGGGCTCCAAATCAGCCCCAGCATTTT; cdr3_aa: CASNLPGRAPNQPQHF
clone_size: few; v_call: TRBV5-6; j_call: TRBJ1-2; d_call: TRBD1; cdr3_nt: TGTGCCAGCAGCTTGGACAGGGGGCTTGCCGGCTACACCTTC; cdr3_aa: CASSLDRGLAGYTF
clone_size: -; v_call: TRBV10-3; j_call: TRBJ2-1; d_call: TRBD2; cdr3_nt: TGTGCCACGTCCTCACGGGAGGGCTATGAGCAGTTCTTC; cdr3_aa: CATSSREGYEQFF
clone_size: -; v_call: TRBV2; j_call: TRBJ1-1; d_call: -; cdr3_nt: TGTGCCAGCAGTGTACAGGGTAACACTGAAGCTTTCTTT; cdr3_aa: CASSVQGNTEAFF
clone_size: -; v_call: TRBV6-6; j_call: TRBJ1-1; d_call: TRBD1; cdr3_nt: TGTGCCAGCAGTCTCCCGGGACAGGAAGCTTTCTTT; cdr3_aa: CASSLPGQEAFF
clone_size: -; v_call: TRBV5-1; j_call: TRBJ2-1; d_call: TRBD2; cdr3_nt: TGCGCCAGCAGCGGGATAATAGCGGGAGAGGAGTTCTTC; cdr3_aa: CASSGIIAGEEFF
clone_size: -; v_call: TRBV29-1; j_call: TRBJ2-1; d_call: TRBD2; cdr3_nt: TGCAGCGTCATGACTAGCGGGAGTCGTGAGGAGCAGTTCTTC; cdr3_aa: CSVMTSGSREEQFF
clone_size: -; v_call: TRBV15; j_call: TRBJ2-3; d_call: -; cdr3_nt: TGTGCCACCAGCCCCACGGGACTCACAGATACGCAGTATTTT; cdr3_aa: CATSPTGLTDTQYF
clone_size: -; v_call: TRBV19; j_call: TRBJ2-3; d_call: -; cdr3_nt: TGTGCCAGTAGTTCCTCCGGCACTACCACAGATACGCAGTATTTT; cdr3_aa: CASSSSGTTTDTQYF
clone_size: few; v_call: TRBV5-1; j_call: TRBJ2-2; d_call: TRBD1; cdr3_nt: TGCGCCAGCAGCTTGGGCCGGACAGGGAACACCGGGGAGCTGTTTTTT; cdr3_aa: CASSLGRTGNTGELFF
clone_size: -; v_call: TRBV19; j_call: TRBJ2-5; d_call: -; cdr3_nt: TGTGCCAGTATGTCCGGGAGAGAGACCCAGTACTTC; cdr3_aa: CASMSGRETQYF